These 19 T cell receptor beta chains share one sample of origin, sequenced in a study of radiotherapy plus CTLA-4 blockade in lung cancer. Repertoires were generated with immunoSEQ multiplex PCR, while TCRdb's copy carries only in-frame clones and drops some. Of around 120,000 clones listed, around 75% are singletons. The sequenced sample was peripheral blood, obtained from a patient treated with radiotherapy plus ipilimumab. All receptors derive from a human donor with non-small cell lung cancer who had a partial response to radiotherapy plus ipilimumab.

This chain uses TRBV28 with TRBJ1-2, with 7 bases aligning to TRBD1. The CDR3 totals 13 residues. Germline assignment: CDR1 MDHEN and CDR2 SYDVKM. Trimming removed 6 bases from V and 2 bases from J; junction bases left unmatched: 3. The CDR3 loop is CASSQGQNYGYTF. The CDR3, as DNA: TGTGCCAGCAGCCAGGGACAGAACTATGGCTACACCTTC.

This sequence joins TRBV19 and TRBJ2-2; D might be TRBD1 (6 bases). The CDR3 is 12 residues long. Per the germline V gene, CDR1 is LNHDA and CDR2 is SQIVND (reference sequence). Trimming took off 6 bases at V and 7 bases at J, with 9 bases between the two ends. The CDR3 spells CASSTGFGELFF. CDR3 nucleotides: TGTGCCAGTAGCACAGGGTTCGGGGAGCTGTTTTTT.

The chain recombines TRBV18 with TRBJ2-7; D possibly corresponds to TRBD1 (5 bases). CDR1 and CDR2 (germline): KGHSH, LQKENI. Trimming left V 3 bases short and J 3 bases short, with 12 bases between. The CDR3 consists of 14 residues. CDR3 DNA sequence: TGTGCCAGCTCACCGGGGCAGCTGTTCTACGAGCAGTACTTC. It codes for CASSPGQLFYEQYF.

The rearrangement links TRBV10-3 to TRBJ2-5; TRBD2 agrees at 8 bases. The CDR3 has 15 amino acids. V shed 4 bases and J 1 base; nucleotides not matched to a gene: 5. CDR1 and CDR2 from the germline V gene are ENHRY and SYGVKD. The CDR3 spells CAISVASGFQETQYF. CDR3 in DNA: TGTGCCATCAGTGTAGCTAGCGGGTTCCAAGAGACCCAGTACTTC.

This clone showed up just once. The chain recombines TRBV2 with TRBJ1-2; tentative D call: TRBD1 (5 bases). The germline gives CDR1 SNHLY, CDR2 FYNNEI. V lost 4 bases to trimming and J lost 6 bases, with 12 bases between them. The CDR3 sequence is 13 residues long. Here the CDR3 DNA reads TGTGCCAGCAGTGGGGTAGGGGTTAATGGCTACACCTTC. This encodes CASSGVGVNGYTF.

The rearrangement joins TRBV4-3 to TRBJ1-5; 7 nucleotides align to TRBD1. V trimming: 0 bases; J trimming: 5 bases; junction bases outside the gene matches: 4. CDR1 is LGHNA and CDR2 is YSLEER in the germline V gene. This CDR3 has 15 amino acids. The CDR3 here is CASSQDDREDQPQHF. In DNA, the CDR3 is TGCGCCAGCAGCCAAGATGACAGGGAGGATCAGCCCCAGCATTTT.

This sequence joins TRBV6-1 and TRBJ1-2, with 9 bases that match TRBD1. Looked up from germline, CDR1 is MNHNS and CDR2 is SASEGT. J gave up 8 bases and V 4 bases, and 14 bases lay outside the gene matches. The CDR3 extends over 16 amino acids. The CDR3 region has the DNA TGTGCCAGCAGTGGAACCACCGGGACAGGGTTGGACGGCTACACCTTC. Residues: CASSGTTGTGLDGYTF.

The rearrangement links TRBV7-2 to TRBJ1-5; 7 bases fit TRBD1. The CDR3 contains 15 residues. Germline V gene sequence: CDR1 SGHTA, CDR2 FQGNSA. With 3 bases clipped from V and 3 bases from J, the junction kept 5 bases outside the gene matches. The CDR3 nucleotides are TGTGCCAGCAGCTTCACTCAGGGGGACAATCAGCCCCAGCATTTT. It translates to CASSFTQGDNQPQHF.

This chain links TRBV7-9 with TRBJ2-2, with 8 bases fitting TRBD2. CDR1 and CDR2 from the germline V gene are SEHNR and FQNEAQ (reference sequence). V dropped 6 bases and J dropped 5; count of bases not matched to a gene: 11. The CDR3 spans 16 residues. This chain's CDR3 is CASRPTSGSGTGELFF. As DNA, the CDR3 is TGTGCCAGCAGACCCACCAGCGGGAGTGGGACCGGGGAGCTGTTTTTT.

CDR3 nucleotides: TGTGCCAGCAGCTTAACCAGGGGTAATTCACCCCTCCACTTT. The encoded protein is CASSLTRGNSPLHF. The chain has TRBV7-8 and TRBJ1-6, with D possibly TRBD1 on 6 matching bases. Germline CDR1 reads SGHVS; CDR2 reads FQNEAQ. The CDR3 contains 14 residues. The ends were cut back, 2 bases at V and 6 bases at J, with 8 bases in the middle.

This clone was seen more than once but under ten times. The V call is TRBV18, the J call TRBJ1-1, with 8 bases that match TRBD1. This CDR3 is 13 amino acids long. Germline V gene sequence: CDR1 KGHSH, CDR2 LQKENI. The ends lost 6 bases at V and 3 bases at J; junction bases unmatched: 3. In DNA form, the CDR3 reads TGTGCCAGCTCCCTGGACAGGGACACTGAAGCTTTCTTT. Translation gives CASSLDRDTEAFF. The full variable domain, rest sourced from reference TRBV18 and TRBJ1-1, is NAGVMQNPRHLVRRRGQEARLRCSPMKGHSHVYWYRQLPEEGLKFMVYLQKENIIDESGMPKERFSAEFPKEGPSILRIQQVVRGDSAAYFCASSLDRDTEAFFGQGTRLTVV.

The CDR3, as DNA: TGCGCCAGCAGCCAAGAGGTACCCGGGTCTAACACTGAAGCTTTCTTT. Protein product: CASSQEVPGSNTEAFF. The chain couples TRBV4-1 to TRBJ1-1; unclear D gene. The germline gives CDR1 MGHRA, CDR2 YSYEKL. V was trimmed by 0 bases and J by 2 bases, leaving 13 bases between them. The CDR3 has 16 residues.

This clone was picked up one time. V is TRBV7-9 and J is TRBJ2-3; 7 bases agree with TRBD2. Germline CDR1 and CDR2: SEHNR and FQNEAQ (reference sequence). CDR3 length equals 16 residues. V was clipped by 4 bases and J by 0 bases; unmatched bases: 7. The CDR3 is CASSSTLAESTDTQYF. DNA for the CDR3: TGTGCCAGCAGCTCGACCCTAGCGGAGAGCACAGATACGCAGTATTTT. The full variable domain, with the rest looked up from reference TRBV7-9 and TRBJ2-3, is DTGVSQNPRHKITKRGQNVTFRCDPISEHNRLYWYRQTLGQGPEFLTYFQNEAQLEKSRLLSDRFSAERPKGSFSTLEIQRTEQGDSAMYLCASSSTLAESTDTQYFGPGTRLTVL.

This clone turned up a few times. This rearrangement joins TRBV18 to TRBJ1-5; 7 nucleotides align to TRBD1. V was clipped by 6 bases and J by 5 bases; unmatched bases: 4. The CDR3 is made up of 13 amino acids. CDR1 KGHSH and CDR2 LQKENI come from the germline V gene. In DNA form, the CDR3 reads TGTGCCAGCTCCCGGGACAGACATCAGCCCCAGCATTTT. It is translated as CASSRDRHQPQHF. Combining the CDR3 with reference TRBV18 and TRBJ1-5 gives the whole variable domain NAGVMQNPRHLVRRRGQEARLRCSPMKGHSHVYWYRQLPEEGLKFMVYLQKENIIDESGMPKERFSAEFPKEGPSILRIQQVVRGDSAAYFCASSRDRHQPQHFGDGTRLSIL.

This sequence joins TRBV7-3 and TRBJ2-1, with a tentative D call TRBD2 (6 bases). The CDR3 runs to 16 residues. Germline-derived CDR1 and CDR2 are SGHTA and FQGTGA. The ends were cut back, 0 bases at V and 6 bases at J, with 15 bases in the middle. The CDR3: CASSLTREVRANEQFF. CDR3 DNA sequence: TGTGCCAGCAGCTTAACGAGGGAGGTTCGAGCCAATGAGCAGTTCTTC. The full variable domain, in which reference TRBV7-3 and TRBJ2-1 provide the parts outside the CDR3, is GAGVSQTPSNKVTEKGKYVELRCDPISGHTALYWYRQSLGQGPEFLIYFQGTGAADDSGLPNDRFFAVRPEGSVSTLKIQRTERGDSAVYLCASSLTREVRANEQFFGPGTRLTVL.

This chain uses TRBV2 with TRBJ1-2, with 8 nucleotides matching TRBD1. The ends lost 5 bases at V and 4 bases at J; junction bases unmatched: 3. This CDR3 contains 13 residues. Per germline, CDR1 SNHLY and CDR2 FYNNEI. The CDR3 protein is CASSLTGGYGYTF. Written as DNA, the CDR3 is TGTGCCAGCAGTCTAACAGGGGGCTATGGCTACACCTTC.

The chain links TRBV30 to TRBJ1-2, with 9 bases that match TRBD1. Germline CDR1 is GTSNPN and CDR2 is SVGIG (reference sequence). The junction had 8 bases not matched to a gene; V was cut back by 2 bases and J by 4 bases. The CDR3 runs to 15 residues. For the CDR3, the DNA is TGTGCCTGGAGTCCTACAGGGGGCCGTCCCTATGGCTACACCTTC. This gives the protein CAWSPTGGRPYGYTF.

The DNA of the CDR3 is TGTGCCAGCAGCCCCCCAGGGGCCAACGTCCTGACTTTC. Residues: CASSPPGANVLTF. The rearrangement links TRBV6-5 to TRBJ2-6; D is unclear. This CDR3 contains 13 residues. The V and J ends lost 6 bases and 4 bases respectively, with 7 bases between them. Germline lookup yields CDR1 MNHEY and CDR2 SVGAGI.

The V call is TRBV10-1, the J call TRBJ1-1; 12 nucleotides match TRBD1. The CDR3 extends over 16 amino acids. The junction had 10 bases not matched to a gene; V was cut back by 7 bases and J by 4 bases. Germline lookup yields CDR1 WNHNN and CDR2 SYGVQD (reference sequence). The CDR3 region has the DNA TGCGCCAGCACCCCGGGACAGGGGGCTTTGGGCACTGAAGCTTTCTTT. Amino acids: CASTPGQGALGTEAFF.